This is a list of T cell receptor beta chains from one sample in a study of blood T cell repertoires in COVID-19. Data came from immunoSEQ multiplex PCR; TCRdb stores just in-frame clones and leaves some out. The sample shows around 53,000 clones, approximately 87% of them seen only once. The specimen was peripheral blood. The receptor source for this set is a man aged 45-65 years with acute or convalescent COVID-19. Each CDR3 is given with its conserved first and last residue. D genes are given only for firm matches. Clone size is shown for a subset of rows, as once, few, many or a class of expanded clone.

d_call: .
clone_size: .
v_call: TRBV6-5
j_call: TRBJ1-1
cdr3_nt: TGTGCCAGCAGTCCGGAGGGCGTTGACAAGTTTTTCTTT
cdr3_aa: CASSPEGVDKFFF

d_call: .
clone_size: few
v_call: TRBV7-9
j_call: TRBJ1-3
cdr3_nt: TGTGCCAGCAGTTGGAGCTCTGGAAACACCATATATTTT
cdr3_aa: CASSWSSGNTIYF

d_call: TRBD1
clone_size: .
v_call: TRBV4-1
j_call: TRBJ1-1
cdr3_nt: TGCGCCAGCAGCCAAGAGAGACAGGGTTTTGAAGCTTTCTTT
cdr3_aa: CASSQERQGFEAFF

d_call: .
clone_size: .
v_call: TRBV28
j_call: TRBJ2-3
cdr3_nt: TGTGCCAGCAGTTCACCGCAGAGCACAGATACGCAGTATTTT
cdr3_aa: CASSSPQSTDTQYF

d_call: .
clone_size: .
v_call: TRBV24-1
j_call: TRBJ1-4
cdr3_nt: TGTGCCACCAGTGCCACGGAGTTTGGTGAAAAACTGTTTTTT
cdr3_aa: CATSATEFGEKLFF

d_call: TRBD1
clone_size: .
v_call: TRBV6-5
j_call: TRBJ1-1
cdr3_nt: TGTGCCAGCAGTTACTCGGGACAGGGGTCTGAAGCTTTCTTT
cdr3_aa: CASSYSGQGSEAFF

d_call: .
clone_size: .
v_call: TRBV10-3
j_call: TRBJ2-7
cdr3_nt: TGTGCCATCAGTGAGCCGACCCCGGGTCGGCAGTACTTC
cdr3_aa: CAISEPTPGRQYF

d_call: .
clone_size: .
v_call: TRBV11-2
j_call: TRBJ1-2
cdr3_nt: TGTGCCAGCAGCTTAGGGGCACAGGGCTCATTTAACTATGGCTACACCTTC
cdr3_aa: CASSLGAQGSFNYGYTF

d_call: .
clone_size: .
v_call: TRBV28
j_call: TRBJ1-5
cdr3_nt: TGTGCCAGCAGTCAAACAGGGATTAAGGACAATCAGCCCCAGCATTTT
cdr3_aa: CASSQTGIKDNQPQHF

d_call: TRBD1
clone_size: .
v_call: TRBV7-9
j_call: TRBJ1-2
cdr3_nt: TGTGCCAGCAGCACGACAGGGTTAGCACGGTATGGCTACACCTTC
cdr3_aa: CASSTTGLARYGYTF

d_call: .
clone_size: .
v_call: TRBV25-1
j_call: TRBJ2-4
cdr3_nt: TGTGCCAGCAGTGTGACAGAAAACATTCAGTACTTC
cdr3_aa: CASSVTENIQYF

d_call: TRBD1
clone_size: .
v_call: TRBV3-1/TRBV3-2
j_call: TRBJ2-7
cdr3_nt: TGTGCCAGCAGCCAGGAACCGGGACAGGGGTCGTACGAGCAGTACTTC
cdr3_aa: CASSQEPGQGSYEQYF

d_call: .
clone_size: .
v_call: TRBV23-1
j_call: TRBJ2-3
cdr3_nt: TGCGCCAGCAGTCAATACAGGGAGTACTACCGCACAGATACGCAGTATTTT
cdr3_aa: CASSQYREYYRTDTQYF

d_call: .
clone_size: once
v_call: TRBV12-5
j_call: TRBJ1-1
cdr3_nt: TGTGCTAGTGGTTTGGTACTTAGGGTCCCGACAGTGAACACTGAAGCTTTCTTT
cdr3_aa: CASGLVLRVPTVNTEAFF

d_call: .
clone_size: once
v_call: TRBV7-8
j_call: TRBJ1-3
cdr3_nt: TGTGCCAGCAGCTTAGCGGTCACAGGCGGCTCTGGAAACACCATATATTTT
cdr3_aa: CASSLAVTGGSGNTIYF

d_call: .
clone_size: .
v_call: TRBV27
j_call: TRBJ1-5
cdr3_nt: TGTGCCAGCAGTTTAGGGGGGGCCCAGCCCCAGCATTTT
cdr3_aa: CASSLGGAQPQHF

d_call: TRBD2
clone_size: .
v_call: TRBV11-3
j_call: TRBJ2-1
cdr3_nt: TGTGCCAGCAGCGCCCCTAGCGGGAGCTCCTACAATGAGCAGTTCTTC
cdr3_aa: CASSAPSGSSYNEQFF

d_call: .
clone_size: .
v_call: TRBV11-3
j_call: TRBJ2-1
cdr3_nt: TGTGCCAGCAGCTTAGATAGAGAGGGAAGAGCGCGGGAGCAGTTCTTC
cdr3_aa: CASSLDREGRAREQFF

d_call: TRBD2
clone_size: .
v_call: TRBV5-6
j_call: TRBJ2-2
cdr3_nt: TGTGCCAGCAGCTTCCCCACTAGCGGAGGGAACACCGGGGAGCTGTTTTTT
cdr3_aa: CASSFPTSGGNTGELFF

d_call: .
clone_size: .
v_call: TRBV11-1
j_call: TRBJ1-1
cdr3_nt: TGTGCCAGCAGCCCCCTAGGAGGTCCTGAAGCTTTCTTT
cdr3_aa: CASSPLGGPEAFF

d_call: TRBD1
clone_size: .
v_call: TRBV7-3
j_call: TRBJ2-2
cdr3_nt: TGTGCCAGCAGCCCAGACAGGGGGCGGAACGGGGAGCTGTTTTTT
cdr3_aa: CASSPDRGRNGELFF

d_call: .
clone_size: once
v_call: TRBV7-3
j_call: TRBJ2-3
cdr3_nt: TGTGCCAGCAGCCCACGGGGAGATGGCACAGATACGCAGTATTTT
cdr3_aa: CASSPRGDGTDTQYF

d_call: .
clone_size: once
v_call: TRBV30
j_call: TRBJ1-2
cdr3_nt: TGTGCCTGGAACCCCGACACTAACTATGGCTACACCTTC
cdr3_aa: CAWNPDTNYGYTF

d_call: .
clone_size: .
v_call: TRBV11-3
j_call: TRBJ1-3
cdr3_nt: TGTGCCAGCAGCTTAGGTGGAGGGTCTGGAAACACCATATATTTT
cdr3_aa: CASSLGGGSGNTIYF

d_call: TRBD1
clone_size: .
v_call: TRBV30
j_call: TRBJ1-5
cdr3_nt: TGTGCCTGGAGTGGCTTGGCAGGGGGTTTCAATCAGCCCCAGCATTTT
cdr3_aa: CAWSGLAGGFNQPQHF

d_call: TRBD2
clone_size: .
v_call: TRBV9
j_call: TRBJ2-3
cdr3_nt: TGTGCCAGCAGCCCAGGGGGGACTAGCGGGAGAGATACGCAGTATTTT
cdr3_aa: CASSPGGTSGRDTQYF

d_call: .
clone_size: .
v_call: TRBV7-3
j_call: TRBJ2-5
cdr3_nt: TGCGCCAGCAGCTTAGGGGGGATGGGCGGTTTCCAAGAGACCCAGTACTTC
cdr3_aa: CASSLGGMGGFQETQYF

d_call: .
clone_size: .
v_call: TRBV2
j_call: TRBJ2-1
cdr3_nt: TGTGCCAGCAGGGGAGGGGACGGGGGCGATGAGCAGTTCTTC
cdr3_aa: CASRGGDGGDEQFF

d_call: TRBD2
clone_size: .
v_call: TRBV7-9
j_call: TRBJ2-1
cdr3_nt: TGTGCCAGCAGCCCCGATAGCGGGAGAGACTACAATGAGCAGTTCTTC
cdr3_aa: CASSPDSGRDYNEQFF

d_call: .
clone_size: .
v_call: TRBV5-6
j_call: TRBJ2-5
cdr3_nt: TGTGCCAGCAGCTTGGCTCTGGTCGGAGAGACCCAGTACTTC
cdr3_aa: CASSLALVGETQYF

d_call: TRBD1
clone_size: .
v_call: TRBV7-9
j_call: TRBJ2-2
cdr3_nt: TGTGCCAGCAGCAGGGACAGCAGGACCGGGGAGCTGTTTTTT
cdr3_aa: CASSRDSRTGELFF

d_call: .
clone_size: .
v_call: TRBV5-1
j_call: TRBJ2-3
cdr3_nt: TGCGCCAGCGCACCTCCGGGGGGCGCGGCAGATACGCAGTATTTT
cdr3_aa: CASAPPGGAADTQYF

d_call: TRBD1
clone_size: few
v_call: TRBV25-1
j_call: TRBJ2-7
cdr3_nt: TGTGCCAGCATCGGGACAGGGACCTACGAGCAGTACTTC
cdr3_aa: CASIGTGTYEQYF

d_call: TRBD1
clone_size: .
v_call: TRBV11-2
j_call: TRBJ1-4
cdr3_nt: TGTGCCAGCAGACTGGGACAGGGCGATGAAAAACTGTTTTTT
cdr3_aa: CASRLGQGDEKLFF

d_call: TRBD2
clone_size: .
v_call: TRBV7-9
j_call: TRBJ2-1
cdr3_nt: TGTGCCAGCATCCTTCTAGCGGGAGGGGGCAATGAGCAGTTCTTC
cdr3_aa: CASILLAGGGNEQFF

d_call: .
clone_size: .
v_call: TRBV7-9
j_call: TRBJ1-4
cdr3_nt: TGTGCCAGCAGCTTAGGATACGGTGGACAGTCGGGTGCTCTAGAAAAACTGTTTTTT
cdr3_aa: CASSLGYGGQSGALEKLFF

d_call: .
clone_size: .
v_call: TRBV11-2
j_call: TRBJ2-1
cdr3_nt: TGTGCCAGCAGCTTGGGTTCAGGGGGGTACAATGAGCAGTTCTTC
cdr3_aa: CASSLGSGGYNEQFF

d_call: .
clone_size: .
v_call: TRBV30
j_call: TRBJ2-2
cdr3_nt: TGTGCCTGGAACCAACAGGACACCGGGGAGCTGTTTTTT
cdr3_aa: CAWNQQDTGELFF

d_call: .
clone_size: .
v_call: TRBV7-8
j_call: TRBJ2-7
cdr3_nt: TGTGCCAGCAGCTCCAACTCCTACGAGCAGTACTTC
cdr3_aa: CASSSNSYEQYF

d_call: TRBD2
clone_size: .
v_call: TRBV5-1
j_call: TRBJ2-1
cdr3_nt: TGCGCCAGCAGCGCGGTAGCGGGATCGGGGAATGAGCAGTTCTTC
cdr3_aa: CASSAVAGSGNEQFF

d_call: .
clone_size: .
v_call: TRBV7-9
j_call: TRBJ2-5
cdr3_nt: TGTGCCAGCAGGTCAGGGGCCGAGACCCAGTACTTC
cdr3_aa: CASRSGAETQYF

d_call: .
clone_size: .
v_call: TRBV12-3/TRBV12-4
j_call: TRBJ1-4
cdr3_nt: TGTGCCAGCAGTTTGGGCCGGCGGGAACTGTTTTTT
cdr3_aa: CASSLGRRELFF

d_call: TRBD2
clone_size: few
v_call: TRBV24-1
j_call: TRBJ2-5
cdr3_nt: TGTGCCACCAGTGATCCGCTAGCGGGAGGGAAAGAGACCCAGTACTTC
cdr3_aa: CATSDPLAGGKETQYF

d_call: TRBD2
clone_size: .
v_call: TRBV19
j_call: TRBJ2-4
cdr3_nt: TGTGCCAGTAGTGCCCGGACTAGCGGCAAAAACATTCAGTACTTC
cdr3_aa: CASSARTSGKNIQYF

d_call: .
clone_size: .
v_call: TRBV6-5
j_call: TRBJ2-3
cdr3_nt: TGTGCCAGCAGACCTTTTAGCGGCGACACAGATACGCAGTATTTT
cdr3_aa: CASRPFSGDTDTQYF

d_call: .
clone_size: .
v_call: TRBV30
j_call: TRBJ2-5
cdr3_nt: TGTGCCTGGAGCAGAGGCTATCAGGAGACCCAGTACTTC
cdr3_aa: CAWSRGYQETQYF

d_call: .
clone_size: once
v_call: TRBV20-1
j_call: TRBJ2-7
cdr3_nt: TGCAGTGCTAGGTCAGGGCACGAGCAGTACTTC
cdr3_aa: CSARSGHEQYF

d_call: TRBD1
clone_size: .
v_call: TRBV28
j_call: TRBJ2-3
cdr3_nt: TGTGCCAGCACCCAGGACAGGCTCACAGATACGCAGTATTTT
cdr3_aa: CASTQDRLTDTQYF

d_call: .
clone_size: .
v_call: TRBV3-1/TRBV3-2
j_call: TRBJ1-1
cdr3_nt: TGTGCCAGCAGCATAAGGTCCGGGAGCACTGAAGCTTTCTTT
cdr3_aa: CASSIRSGSTEAFF

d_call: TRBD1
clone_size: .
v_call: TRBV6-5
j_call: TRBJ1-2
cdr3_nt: TGTGCCAGCAGGCCGGGACAGGCCACTAACTATGGCTACACCTTC
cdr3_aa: CASRPGQATNYGYTF